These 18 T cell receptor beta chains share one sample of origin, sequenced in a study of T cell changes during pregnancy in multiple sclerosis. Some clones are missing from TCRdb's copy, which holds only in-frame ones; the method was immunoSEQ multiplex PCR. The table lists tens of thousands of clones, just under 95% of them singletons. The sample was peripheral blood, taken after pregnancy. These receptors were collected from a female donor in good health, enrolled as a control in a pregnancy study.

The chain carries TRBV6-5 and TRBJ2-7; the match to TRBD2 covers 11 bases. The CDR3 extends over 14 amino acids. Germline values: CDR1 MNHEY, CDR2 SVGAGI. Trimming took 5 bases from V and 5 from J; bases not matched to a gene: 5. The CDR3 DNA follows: TGTGCCAGCAGTCGTCTAGCGGGAGGTAACGAGCAGTACTTC. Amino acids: CASSRLAGGNEQYF.

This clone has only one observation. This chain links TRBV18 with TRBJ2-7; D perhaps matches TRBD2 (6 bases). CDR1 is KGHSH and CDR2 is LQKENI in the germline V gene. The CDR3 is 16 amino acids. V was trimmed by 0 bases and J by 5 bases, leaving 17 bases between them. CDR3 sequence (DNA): TGTGCCAGCTCACCACCTGCGGCGGGGCGAGAGAACGAGCAGTACTTC. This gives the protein CASSPPAAGRENEQYF.

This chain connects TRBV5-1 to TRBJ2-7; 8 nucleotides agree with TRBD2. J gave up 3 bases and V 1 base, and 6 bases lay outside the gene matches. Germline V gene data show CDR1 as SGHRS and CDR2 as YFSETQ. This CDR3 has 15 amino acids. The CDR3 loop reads CASSLKAGAFYEQYF. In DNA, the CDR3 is TGCGCCAGCAGCTTGAAAGCGGGGGCTTTCTACGAGCAGTACTTC.

The DNA of the CDR3 is TGTGCCAGCAGCCCTAGTAGTTTGTCGGGGGGGGAGCAGTACTTC. This sequence encodes CASSPSSLSGGEQYF. The rearrangement uses TRBV7-9 and TRBJ2-7; 8 positions agree with TRBD2. The length of the CDR3 is 15 residues. Trimming took 5 bases from V and 7 from J; bases not matched to a gene: 13. In germline, CDR1 is SEHNR, CDR2 FQNEAQ (reference sequence).

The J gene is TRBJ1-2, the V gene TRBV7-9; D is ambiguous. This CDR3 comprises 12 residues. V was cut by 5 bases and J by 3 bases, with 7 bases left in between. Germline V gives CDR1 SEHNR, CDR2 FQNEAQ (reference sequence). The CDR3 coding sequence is TGTGCCAGCAGCGAACGGTACTATGGCTACACCTTC. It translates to CASSERYYGYTF.

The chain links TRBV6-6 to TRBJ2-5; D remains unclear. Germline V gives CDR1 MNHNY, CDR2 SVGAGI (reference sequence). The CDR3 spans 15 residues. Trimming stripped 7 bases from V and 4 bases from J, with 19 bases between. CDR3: CASTLQRLGGETQYF. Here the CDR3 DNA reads TGTGCCAGCACCCTCCAGCGCCTGGGTGGAGAGACCCAGTACTTC.

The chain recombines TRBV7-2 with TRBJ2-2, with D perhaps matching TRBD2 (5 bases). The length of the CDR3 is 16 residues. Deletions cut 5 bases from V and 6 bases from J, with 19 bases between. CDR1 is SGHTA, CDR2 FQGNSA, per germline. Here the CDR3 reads CASSQEVGVLAGELFF. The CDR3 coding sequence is TGTGCCAGCAGCCAAGAGGTGGGAGTTTTGGCCGGGGAGCTGTTTTTT.

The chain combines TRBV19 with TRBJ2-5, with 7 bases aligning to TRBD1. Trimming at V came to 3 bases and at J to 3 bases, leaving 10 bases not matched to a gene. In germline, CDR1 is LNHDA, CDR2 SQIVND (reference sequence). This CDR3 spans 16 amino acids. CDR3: CASSIRWDRVEETQYF. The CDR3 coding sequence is TGTGCCAGTAGTATTCGCTGGGACAGAGTTGAAGAGACCCAGTACTTC.

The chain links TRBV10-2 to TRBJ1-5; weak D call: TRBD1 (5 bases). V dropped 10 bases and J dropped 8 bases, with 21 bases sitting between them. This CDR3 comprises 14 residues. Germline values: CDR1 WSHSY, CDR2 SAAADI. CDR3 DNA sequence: TGCGCCACCTCCGGGACTGGGAATGGAGAGCCCCAGCATTTT. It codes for CATSGTGNGEPQHF.

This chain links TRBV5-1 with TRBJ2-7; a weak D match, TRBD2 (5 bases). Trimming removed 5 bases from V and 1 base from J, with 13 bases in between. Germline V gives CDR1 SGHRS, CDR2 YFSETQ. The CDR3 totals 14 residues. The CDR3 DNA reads TGCGCCAGCAGGAGAGGCGGAGGATCCTACGAGCAGTACTTC. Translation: CASRRGGGSYEQYF.

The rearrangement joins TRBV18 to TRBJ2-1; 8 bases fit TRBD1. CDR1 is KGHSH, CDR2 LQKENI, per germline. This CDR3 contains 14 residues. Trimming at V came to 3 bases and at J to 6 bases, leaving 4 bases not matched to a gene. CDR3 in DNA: TGTGCCAGCTCACCGCCGGGACAGGCCAATGAGCAGTTCTTC. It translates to CASSPPGQANEQFF. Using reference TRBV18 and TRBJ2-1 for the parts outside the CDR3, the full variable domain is NAGVMQNPRHLVRRRGQEARLRCSPMKGHSHVYWYRQLPEEGLKFMVYLQKENIIDESGMPKERFSAEFPKEGPSILRIQQVVRGDSAAYFCASSPPGQANEQFFGPGTRLTVL.

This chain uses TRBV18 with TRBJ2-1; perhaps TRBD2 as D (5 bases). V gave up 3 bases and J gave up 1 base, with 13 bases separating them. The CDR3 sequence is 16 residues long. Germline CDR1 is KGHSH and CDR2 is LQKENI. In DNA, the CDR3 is TGTGCCAGCTCACCGCGCCCCCAGCGGTCCTACAATGAGCAGTTCTTC. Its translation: CASSPRPQRSYNEQFF.

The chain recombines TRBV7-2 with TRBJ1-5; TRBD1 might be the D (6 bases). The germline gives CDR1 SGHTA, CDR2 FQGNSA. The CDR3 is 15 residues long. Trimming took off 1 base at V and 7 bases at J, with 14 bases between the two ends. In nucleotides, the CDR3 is TGTGCCAGCAGCTTAGGGTGGGGGCGTGGACAGCCCCAGCATTTT. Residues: CASSLGWGRGQPQHF. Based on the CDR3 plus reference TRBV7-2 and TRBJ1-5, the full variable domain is GAGVSQSPSNKVTEKGKDVELRCDPISGHTALYWYRQSLGQGLEFLIYFQGNSAPDKSGLPSDRFSAERTGGSVSTLTIQRTQQEDSAVYLCASSLGWGRGQPQHFGDGTRLSIL.

The CDR3 DNA reads TGCAGCGCTCTGGGCAGAGAGAACTATGGCTACACCTTC. Protein product: CSALGRENYGYTF. The genes are TRBV29-1 and TRBJ1-2; D is unresolved. The length of the CDR3 is 13 residues. Trimming shortened V by 7 bases and J by 2 bases, and 14 bases separated the two germline ends. The germline V gene encodes CDR1 SQVTM and CDR2 ANQGSEA.

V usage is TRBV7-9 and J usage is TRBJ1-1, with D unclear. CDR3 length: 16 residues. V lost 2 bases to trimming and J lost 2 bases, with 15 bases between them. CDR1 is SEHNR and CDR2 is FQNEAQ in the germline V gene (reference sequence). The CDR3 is CASSLSGSLPNTEAFF. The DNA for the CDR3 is TGTGCCAGCAGCTTATCCGGGAGCCTTCCAAACACTGAAGCTTTCTTT. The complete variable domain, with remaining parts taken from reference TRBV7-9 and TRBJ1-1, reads DTGVSQNPRHKITKRGQNVTFRCDPISEHNRLYWYRQTLGQGPEFLTYFQNEAQLEKSRLLSDRFSAERPKGSFSTLEIQRTEQGDSAMYLCASSLSGSLPNTEAFFGQGTRLTVV.

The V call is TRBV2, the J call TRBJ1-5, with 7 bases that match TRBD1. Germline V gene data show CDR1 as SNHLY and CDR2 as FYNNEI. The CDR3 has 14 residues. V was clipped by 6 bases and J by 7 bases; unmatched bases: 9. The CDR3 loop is CASRTDRSGQPQHF. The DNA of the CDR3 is TGTGCCAGCAGAACGGACAGGTCGGGGCAGCCCCAGCATTTT.

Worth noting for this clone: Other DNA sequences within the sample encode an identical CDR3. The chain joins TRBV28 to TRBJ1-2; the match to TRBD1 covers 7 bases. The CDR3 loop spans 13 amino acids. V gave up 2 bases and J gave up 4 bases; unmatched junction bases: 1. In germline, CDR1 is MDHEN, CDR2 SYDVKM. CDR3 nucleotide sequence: TGTGCCAGCAGTTTAACAGGGGTCTATGGCTACACCTTC. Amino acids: CASSLTGVYGYTF.

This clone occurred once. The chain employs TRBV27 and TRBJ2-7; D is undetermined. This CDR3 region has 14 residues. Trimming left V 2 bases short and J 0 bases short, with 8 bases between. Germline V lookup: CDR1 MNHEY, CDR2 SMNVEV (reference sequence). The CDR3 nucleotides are TGTGCCAGCAGTTTAATGCTTAGCTCCTACGAGCAGTACTTC. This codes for CASSLMLSSYEQYF.